Given below is one T cell receptor beta chain in context. Produced via immunoSEQ multiplex PCR; TCRdb's table is partial and in-frame only. The table records roughly 250,000 clones, 60% to 75% of them present only once. This specimen belongs to a study of blood T cell repertoires in COVID-19. Sequenced: peripheral blood. The receptor was isolated from an elderly woman with acute or convalescent COVID-19.

CDR3 in DNA: TGTGCCAGCAGGACCGGGAGGGGGAAGGAGCAGTACTTC. It translates to CASRTGRGKEQYF. The chain employs TRBV5-4 and TRBJ2-7; 8 bases map to TRBD2. Germline trimming cut 5 bases from V and 7 bases from J; bases unmatched to any gene: 8. From germline, CDR1 is SGHNT and CDR2 YYREEE (reference sequence). The CDR3 contains 13 residues. Filled out from reference TRBV5-4 and TRBJ2-7, the complete variable domain reads ETGVTQSPTHLIKTRGQQVTLRCSSQSGHNTVSWYQQALGQGPQFIFQYYREEENGRGNFPPRFSGLQFPNYSSELNVNALELDDSALYLCASRTGRGKEQYFGPGTRLTVT.